This is a list of T cell receptor beta chains from one sample in a study of CD8 T cells in ankylosing spondylitis. One entry per CDR3 protein results from TCRdb running MiXCR on the 5' RACE reads. This repertoire shows under 950,000 distinct CDR3 sequences, under 20% found once; its top ten account for under 20%. The sequencing input was blood, either unsorted or a sorted T cell fraction (not recorded which). These receptors were collected from a male donor with ankylosing spondylitis. Both conserved end residues are part of each CDR3. A D gene is named only where the DNA matches it firmly. Some rows mark clone size as missing; the rest say once, few, many or name a class of expanded clone.

TRBV9,TRBJ2-3,TRBD1,-,TGTGCCAGCAGCTCATTGGGACAGGGGGCGCCCACAGATACGCAGTATTTT,CASSSLGQGAPTDTQYF
TRBV27,TRBJ1-1,-,few,TGTGCCAGCAGTTTGATAACAGGCACTGAAGCTTTCTTT,CASSLITGTEAFF
TRBV12-3/TRBV12-4,TRBJ1-5,-,few,TGTGCCAGCAGCCCCGGGGAAGGACAGCTTAGCTATCAGCCCCAGCATTTT,CASSPGEGQLSYQPQHF
TRBV6-4,TRBJ2-3,-,few,TGTGCCAGCAGTGAGCAGGGAAGCACAGATACGCAGTATTTT,CASSEQGSTDTQYF
TRBV6-5,TRBJ1-1,-,-,TGTGCCAGCAGTTACCTGAGACAGGACCCTGAAGCTTTCTTT,CASSYLRQDPEAFF
TRBV12-3/TRBV12-4,TRBJ2-7,TRBD1,many,TGTGCCAGCTCAGCAGGGGGCGAGCAGTACTTC,CASSAGGEQYF
TRBV7-2,TRBJ2-5,-,once,TGTGCCAGCAGCTTATCACCCGCCGAGACCCAGTACTTC,CASSLSPAETQYF
TRBV5-1,TRBJ2-2,-,many,TGCGCCAGCAGCTGGGGGGACCGAGACACCGGGGAGCTGTTTTTT,CASSWGDRDTGELFF
TRBV12-3/TRBV12-4,TRBJ2-5,TRBD1,few,TGTGCCAGCAGTTTCAGGCGACAGGGCCAAGAGACCCAGTACTTC,CASSFRRQGQETQYF
TRBV4-3,TRBJ1-2,-,-,TGCGCCAGCAGCCAAGAGGCCAGGGTACCTGGCTACACCTTC,CASSQEARVPGYTF
TRBV20-1,TRBJ2-1,TRBD2,-,TGCAGTGCAGGGACTAGCGGGGGAGGGGATGAGCAGTTCTTC,CSAGTSGGGDEQFF
TRBV5-1,TRBJ2-7,TRBD1,few,TGCGCCAGCAGCCCACGGACAGGGGACTACGAGCAGTACTTC,CASSPRTGDYEQYF
TRBV11-1,TRBJ2-7,-,few,TGTGCCAGCAGACCCTCGGTGGCCTACGAGCAGTACTTC,CASRPSVAYEQYF
TRBV5-1,TRBJ1-5,TRBD1,-,TGCGCCAGCAGCCTTACCGGGACAGCTAATCAGCCCCAGCATTTT,CASSLTGTANQPQHF
TRBV4-3,TRBJ2-5,-,few,TGCGCCAGCAGCCAAGATTCTTGGGAGACCCAGTACTTC,CASSQDSWETQYF
TRBV9,TRBJ2-2,TRBD2,-,TGTGCCAGCAGCCCCGGGACTATTAACACCGGGGAGCTGTTTTTT,CASSPGTINTGELFF
TRBV10-3,TRBJ1-4,TRBD1,-,TGTGCCATCAGGAAGGACAGGGAAGGAGAAAAACTGTTTTTT,CAIRKDREGEKLFF
TRBV5-1,TRBJ2-5,TRBD2,-,TGCGCCAGCAGCTTGGCTAGCCTAGCGGGAGGTGAGACCCAGTACTTC,CASSLASLAGGETQYF
TRBV18,TRBJ1-2,-,-,TGTGCCAGCTCACCACCGACAGATAACTATGGCTACACCTTC,CASSPPTDNYGYTF
TRBV2,TRBJ2-2,-,-,TGTGCCAGCTTTGGCCAGGGAAGGACCGGGGAGCTGTTTTTT,CASFGQGRTGELFF
TRBV11-2,TRBJ2-7,TRBD2,-,TGTGCCAGCAGCTTCGACCGGGGACTAGCTGAGCAGTACTTC,CASSFDRGLAEQYF
TRBV7-9,TRBJ2-1,TRBD2,few,TGTGCCAGCAGTGCCGCCGGGACTAGCGGAGGAGAAAGGTTCTTC,CASSAAGTSGGERFF
TRBV20-1,TRBJ2-1,-,few,TGCAGTGCCAGCAGGGGATTCTCCTACAATGAGCAGTTCTTC,CSASRGFSYNEQFF
TRBV28,TRBJ2-6,-,-,TGTGCCAGCAGACGCCTTAGGCGGGCCGGGGCCAACGTCCTGACTTTC,CASRRLRRAGANVLTF
TRBV10-3,TRBJ2-1,TRBD2,-,TGTGCCATCAGTGAGTCGAGGAGGGAGGGCCCAGGTGAGCAGTTCTTC,CAISESRREGPGEQFF
TRBV28,TRBJ1-5,-,-,TGTGCCAGCAGTCCGATCGGAAGTCCGGGGCAGCCCCAGCATTTT,CASSPIGSPGQPQHF
TRBV20-1,TRBJ2-5,-,-,TGCAGTGCTTATCGGGCCCCAGTGGAGACCCAGTACTTC,CSAYRAPVETQYF
TRBV3-1,TRBJ2-7,TRBD1,-,TGTGCCAGCAGCCCTATCTGGGACAGATCCTACGAGCAGTACTTC,CASSPIWDRSYEQYF
TRBV7-9,TRBJ1-4,-,-,TGTGCCAGCAGCTCATCACCTACAGGAGAACTGTTTTTT,CASSSSPTGELFF
TRBV11-2,TRBJ2-3,TRBD2,many,TGTGCCAGCAGCTCTACACGGACTAGGGATACGCAGTATTTT,CASSSTRTRDTQYF
TRBV12-3/TRBV12-4,TRBJ2-3,-,few,TGTGCCAGCAGCCCCGGGCCTGATTTAGATACGCAGTATTTT,CASSPGPDLDTQYF
TRBV10-1,TRBJ2-6,-,-,TGCGCCAGCAGTGATGGCGGGGCTGGGGCCAACGTCCTGACTTTC,CASSDGGAGANVLTF
TRBV4-1,TRBJ2-1,-,-,TGCGCCAGCAGCCAAGATGGGGGCGATGTACAGGGTAGTAGGGGGCAGTTCTTC,CASSQDGGDVQGSRGQFF
TRBV29-1,TRBJ1-1,-,many,TGCAGCGCTGAATTTGGGGACTTGAACACTGAAGCTTTCTTT,CSAEFGDLNTEAFF
TRBV7-2,TRBJ2-3,-,-,TGTCCCAGCAGCTTAGTAGCGACACCCGGCACCACAGATACGCAGTATTTT,CPSSLVATPGTTDTQYF
TRBV4-2,TRBJ2-7,-,many,TGTGCCAGCAGCGTGCTTGGGGCAAAGCAGTACTTC,CASSVLGAKQYF
TRBV20-1,TRBJ2-7,-,-,TGCAGTGCTAACCGGGACCCACGGGTTGAGCAGTACTTC,CSANRDPRVEQYF
TRBV28,TRBJ2-2,TRBD1,few,TGTGCCAGCAGTTTTCGCCAGAAGAAAGGACAGGGGGCGGCCGGTAGCACCGGGGAGCTGTTTTTT,CASSFRQKKGQGAAGSTGELFF
TRBV14,TRBJ2-3,TRBD2,-,TGTGCCAGCAGCCAAGATAGACTAGCGGGGATCCCGCCGTTAGATACGCAGTATTTT,CASSQDRLAGIPPLDTQYF
TRBV6-1,TRBJ1-6,-,-,TGTGCCAGCAGTGAAAGGGGATTATTAGGGTATTCGGATAATTCACCCCTCCACTTT,CASSERGLLGYSDNSPLHF
TRBV12-5,TRBJ1-1,-,few,TGTGCTAGCGCGGGGGTCACTGAAGCTTTCTTT,CASAGVTEAFF
TRBV7-3,TRBJ2-1,TRBD1,-,TGTGCCAGCAGCTTAAGGGGACAGGGGGCGCCGAATGAGCAGTTCTTC,CASSLRGQGAPNEQFF
TRBV5-6,TRBJ2-7,-,few,TGTGCCAGCAGCCCAGGGACTTGGGGTTTAGAGCAGTACTTC,CASSPGTWGLEQYF
TRBV25-1,TRBJ2-6,-,few,TGTGCCAGCAGTGCAAGAACCAGGGGTGGTTGGTTTGGGGCCAACGTCCTGACTTTC,CASSARTRGGWFGANVLTF
TRBV5-1,TRBJ2-7,TRBD1,-,TGCGCCAGCAGCTTGGACAGGGGGCCGGTCGAGCAGTACTTC,CASSLDRGPVEQYF
TRBV6-1,TRBJ2-7,TRBD2,-,TGTGCCAGCAGACCCGGGACTAGCAAGTACGAGCAGTACTTC,CASRPGTSKYEQYF
TRBV25-1,TRBJ2-3,TRBD2,few,TGTGCCAGCAGTGAAATAGCGGGAGATCGGATCACAGATACGCAGTATTTT,CASSEIAGDRITDTQYF